This TCR beta chain was obtained from a study of cytomegalovirus exposure and HLA in healthy donors. In the study overall: Findings of an earlier analysis included 90 million to 120 million unique TCR beta sequences from 180 million or so T cells.

Researchers ran the PCR with 60 Vbeta and 13 Jbeta primers. Assay: immunoSEQ multiplex PCR; the TCRdb copy retains only in-frame clones and omits some. This table holds some 190,000 clones, approximately 84% found once. The V gene's germline CDR1 is SEHNR and CDR2 FQNEAQ (reference sequence). The length of the CDR3 is 13 residues. Trimming left V 5 bases short and J 6 bases short, with 13 bases between. Study-wide findings and caveats: Sequencing likely generated an artifact that appeared as a cluster of highly shared sequence variants. High specificity and sensitivity for cytomegalovirus status were reported for the classifier.

For this clone: The antigen is unknown.

Sequencing used PBMCs. This chain connects TRBV7-9 to TRBJ1-2; D is ambiguous. The receptor comes from a girl aged 5-17 years in good health and CMV-seropositive. For the CDR3, the DNA is TGTGCCAGCAGCCTTAAGGAGAAGGATGGCTACACCTTC. Translation gives CASSLKEKDGYTF.